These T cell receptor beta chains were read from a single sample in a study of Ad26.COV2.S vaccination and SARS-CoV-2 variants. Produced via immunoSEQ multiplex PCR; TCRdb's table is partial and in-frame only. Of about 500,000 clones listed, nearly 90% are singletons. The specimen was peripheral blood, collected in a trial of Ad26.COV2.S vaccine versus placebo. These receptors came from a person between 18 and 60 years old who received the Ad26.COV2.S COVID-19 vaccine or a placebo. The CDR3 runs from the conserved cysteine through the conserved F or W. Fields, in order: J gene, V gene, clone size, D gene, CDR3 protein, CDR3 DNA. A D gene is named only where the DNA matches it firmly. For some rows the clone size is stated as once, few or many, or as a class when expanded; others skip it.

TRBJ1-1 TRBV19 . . CASSNRGGYTEAFF TGTGCCAGTAGTAATCGCGGGGGATACACTGAAGCTTTCTTT
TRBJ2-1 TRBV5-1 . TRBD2 CASSFGTNNEQFF TGCGCCAGCAGCTTCGGGACTAACAATGAGCAGTTCTTC
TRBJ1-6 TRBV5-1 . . CASSSGQPSGGSPLHF TGCGCCAGCAGCTCGGGACAACCCTCAGGTGGTTCACCCCTCCACTTT
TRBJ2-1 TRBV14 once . CASSPHRDSYNEQFF TGTGCCAGCAGCCCGCACCGGGACTCCTACAATGAGCAGTTCTTC
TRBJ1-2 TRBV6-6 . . CASTPKAVKGGGYTF TGTGCCAGCACTCCTAAGGCCGTTAAAGGGGGTGGCTACACCTTC
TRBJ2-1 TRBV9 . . CASSVSEVGQFF TGTGCCAGCAGCGTATCGGAAGTGGGGCAGTTCTTC
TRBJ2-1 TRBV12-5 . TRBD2 CASGLGLTGLAGDNEQFF TGTGCTAGTGGTTTGGGGCTAACCGGGCTAGCGGGAGACAATGAGCAGTTCTTC
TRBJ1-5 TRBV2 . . CASSPLQQQPQHF TGTGCCAGCAGTCCCCTACAGCAACAGCCCCAGCATTTT
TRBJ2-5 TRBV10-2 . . CASSMAGRETQYF TGCGCCAGCAGTATGGCAGGGCGTGAGACCCAGTACTTC
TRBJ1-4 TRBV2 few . CASRGPNEKLFF TGTGCCAGCAGGGGGCCTAATGAAAAACTGTTTTTT
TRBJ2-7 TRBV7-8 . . CASSLRTTSREQYF TGTGCCAGCAGCTTGAGGACTACTTCTCGGGAGCAGTACTTC
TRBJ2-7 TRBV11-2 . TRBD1 CASSLSPTGGPYEQYF TGTGCCAGCAGCTTATCCCCAACAGGGGGACCCTACGAGCAGTACTTC
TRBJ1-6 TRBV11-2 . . CASSQGRYNSPLHF TGTGCCAGCAGCCAAGGGAGGTATAATTCACCCCTCCACTTT
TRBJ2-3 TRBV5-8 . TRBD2 CASSPGGSADTQYF TGTGCCAGCAGCCCCGGGGGGTCGGCAGATACGCAGTATTTT
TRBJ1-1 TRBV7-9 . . CASSFPVPGEGTEAFF TGTGCCAGCAGTTTTCCCGTTCCAGGGGAGGGCACTGAAGCTTTCTTT
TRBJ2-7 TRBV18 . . CASSPDQGTPYEQYF TGTGCCAGCTCACCAGATCAGGGCACACCCTACGAGCAGTACTTC
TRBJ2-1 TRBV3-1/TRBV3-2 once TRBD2 CASSPPPGRESYNEQFF TGTGCCAGCAGCCCACCCCCGGGGCGGGAGTCCTACAATGAGCAGTTCTTC
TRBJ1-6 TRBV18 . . CASSPRQSNSPLHF TGTGCCAGCTCACCAAGACAGTCTAATTCACCCCTCCACTTT
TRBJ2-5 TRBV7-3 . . CASSLVSSETQYF TGTGCCAGCAGCTTAGTTTCCTCGGAGACCCAGTACTTC
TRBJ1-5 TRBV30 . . CAWSGQGYQPQHF TGTGCCTGGAGTGGTCAGGGGTATCAGCCCCAGCATTTT
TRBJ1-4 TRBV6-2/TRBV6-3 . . CASSGLLEKLFF TGTGCCAGCAGCGGCCTCTTGGAAAAACTGTTTTTT
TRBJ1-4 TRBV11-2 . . CASSLDSSNEKLFF TGTGCCAGCAGCCTGGACAGCTCTAACGAAAAACTGTTTTTT
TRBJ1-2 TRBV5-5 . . CASSSQEEVYYGYTF TGTGCCAGCAGCTCTCAGGAAGAAGTATACTATGGCTACACCTTC
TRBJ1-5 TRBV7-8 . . CASSLANKGLNQPQHF TGTGCCAGCAGCTTAGCGAACAAGGGGCTGAATCAGCCCCAGCATTTT
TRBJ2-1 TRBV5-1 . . CASSFDRNEQFF TGCGCCAGCAGCTTCGACAGGAATGAGCAGTTCTTC
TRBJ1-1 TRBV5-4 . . CASSLMGRIGTEAFF TGTGCCAGCAGCCTCATGGGCAGGATCGGCACTGAAGCTTTCTTT
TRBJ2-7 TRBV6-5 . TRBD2 CASSAGLVGKEQYF TGTGCCAGCAGCGCGGGACTAGTAGGGAAGGAGCAGTACTTC
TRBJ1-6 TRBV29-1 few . CSVGDRNSPLHF TGCAGCGTCGGGGATCGGAATTCACCCCTCCACTTT
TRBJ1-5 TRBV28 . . CATKTPGLNQPQHF TGTGCCACCAAAACCCCGGGTCTCAATCAGCCCCAGCATTTT
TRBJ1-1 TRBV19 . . CASSFGTTNTEAFF TGTGCCAGTAGTTTTGGGACAACAAACACTGAAGCTTTCTTT
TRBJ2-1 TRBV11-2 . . CASTPRLGRNEQFF TGTGCCAGCACTCCCAGGTTAGGGCGGAATGAGCAGTTCTTC
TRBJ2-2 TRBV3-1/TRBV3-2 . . CASSQELYLNTGELFF TGTGCCAGCAGCCAAGAACTCTACCTAAACACCGGGGAGCTGTTTTTT
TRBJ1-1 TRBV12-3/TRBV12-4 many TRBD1 CASSPDRAEAFF TGTGCCAGCAGCCCTGACAGGGCCGAAGCTTTCTTT
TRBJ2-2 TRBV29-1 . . CSAKNTGELFF TGCAGCGCCAAGAACACCGGGGAGCTGTTTTTT
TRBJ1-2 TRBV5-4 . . CASSLYRGGYGYTF TGTGCCAGCAGCTTGTATAGGGGCGGCTATGGCTACACCTTC
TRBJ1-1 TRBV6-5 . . CASSFGDEKGNTEAFF TGTGCCAGCAGTTTTGGGGATGAGAAAGGGAACACTGAAGCTTTCTTT
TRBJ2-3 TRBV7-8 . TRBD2 CASSLRPTSGGTDTQYF TGTGCCAGCAGCCTCCGCCCGACTAGCGGGGGGACAGATACGCAGTATTTT
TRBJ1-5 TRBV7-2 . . CASSSTARSNQPQHF TGTGCCAGCAGCTCGACAGCTCGGAGCAATCAGCCCCAGCATTTT
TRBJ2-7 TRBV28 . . CASTGHYEQYF TGTGCCAGCACGGGTCACTACGAGCAGTACTTC
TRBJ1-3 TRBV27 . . CASSLGGAGDTIYF TGTGCCAGCAGTTTAGGGGGGGCAGGGGACACCATATATTTT
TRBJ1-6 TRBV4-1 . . CASGTQDSPNSPLHF TGCGCCAGCGGGACCCAGGACAGCCCGAATTCACCCCTCCACTTT
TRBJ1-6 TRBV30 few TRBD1 CAWSPQQGAVSPLHF TGTGCCTGGAGTCCCCAACAGGGGGCGGTTTCACCCCTCCACTTT
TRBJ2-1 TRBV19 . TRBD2 CASSTPGTSGVEQFF TGTGCCAGTAGTACCCCCGGGACTAGCGGGGTTGAGCAGTTCTTC
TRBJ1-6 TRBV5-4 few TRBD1 CASSLLPPGRGTANSPLHF TGTGCCAGCAGCTTGCTACCCCCGGGCAGGGGGACGGCAAATTCACCCCTCCACTTT
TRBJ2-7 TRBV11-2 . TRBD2 CASSLELAGTYEQYF TGTGCCAGCAGCTTAGAACTAGCGGGCACCTACGAGCAGTACTTC
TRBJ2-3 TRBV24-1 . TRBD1 CATSTGTGSPTDTQYF TGTGCCACCAGCACCGGGACAGGCTCCCCCACAGATACGCAGTATTTT
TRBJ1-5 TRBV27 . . CASSSGRVQPQHF TGTGCCAGCAGTTCGGGCAGGGTACAGCCCCAGCATTTT